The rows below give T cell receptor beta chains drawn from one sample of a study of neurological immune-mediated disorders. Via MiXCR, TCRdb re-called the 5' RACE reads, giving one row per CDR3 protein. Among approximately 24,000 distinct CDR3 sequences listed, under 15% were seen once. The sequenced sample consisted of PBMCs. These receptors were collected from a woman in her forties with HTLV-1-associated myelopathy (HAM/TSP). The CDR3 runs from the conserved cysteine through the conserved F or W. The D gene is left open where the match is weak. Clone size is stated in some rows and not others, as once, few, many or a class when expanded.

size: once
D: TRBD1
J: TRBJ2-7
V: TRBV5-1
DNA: TGCGCCAGCAGAAGAGCAGGGGGATTAGGCGGGCAGTACTTC
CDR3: CASRRAGGLGGQYF

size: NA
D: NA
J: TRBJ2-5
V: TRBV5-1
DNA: TGCGCCAGCAGCGGGCTGGGCTCGTGGGCAGAGACACAGTACTTC
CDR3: CASSGLGSWAETQYF

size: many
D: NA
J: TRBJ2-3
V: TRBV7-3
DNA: TGTGCCAGCAGCTTAAGGGGGGGCCGTGGAGATACGCAGTATTTT
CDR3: CASSLRGGRGDTQYF

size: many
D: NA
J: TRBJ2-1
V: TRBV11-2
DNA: TGTGCCAGCAGCTTAGGGGTACAGTACAATGAGCAGTTCTTC
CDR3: CASSLGVQYNEQFF

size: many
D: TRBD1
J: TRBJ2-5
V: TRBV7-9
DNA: TGTGCCAGCAGCCTGGGACAGATACAAGAGACCCAGTACTTC
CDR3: CASSLGQIQETQYF

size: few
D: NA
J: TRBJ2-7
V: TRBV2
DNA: TGTGCCAGCAGTGTAGTTTCAACCTACGAGCAGTACTTC
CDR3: CASSVVSTYEQYF

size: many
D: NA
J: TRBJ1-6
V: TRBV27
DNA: TGTGCCAGCAGTTTATCCCGGACACGGCCCCTCCACTTT
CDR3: CASSLSRTRPLHF

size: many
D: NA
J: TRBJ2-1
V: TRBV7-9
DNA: TGTGCCAGCAGCTGGAGAAGAGGGGGGGTCAGGAATGAGCAGTTCTTC
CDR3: CASSWRRGGVRNEQFF

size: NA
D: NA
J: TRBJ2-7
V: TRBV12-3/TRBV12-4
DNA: TGTGCCAGCAGTTTAAGGGACTCCTCCTATGAGCATTACTTC
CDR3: CASSLRDSSYEHYF

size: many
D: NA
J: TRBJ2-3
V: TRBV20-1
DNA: TGCAGTGCTAACCGGGGGGCTGGGGATACGCAGTATTTT
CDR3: CSANRGAGDTQYF

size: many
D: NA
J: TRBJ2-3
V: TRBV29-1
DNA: TGCAGCGTTGAACTCGGAGCCAGGACAGATACGCAGTATTTT
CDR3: CSVELGARTDTQYF

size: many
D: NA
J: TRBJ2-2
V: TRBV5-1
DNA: TGCGCCAGCAGCTTGGCTTTATCGAACACCGGGGAGCTGTTTTTT
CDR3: CASSLALSNTGELFF

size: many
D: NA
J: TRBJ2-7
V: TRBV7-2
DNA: TGTGCCAGCAGCCGGACAACTAACTCCTACGAGCAGTACTTC
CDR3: CASSRTTNSYEQYF

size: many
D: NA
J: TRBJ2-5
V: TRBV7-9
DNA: TGTGCCAGCAGCTTAGACAGGTTACAAGAGACCCAGTACTTC
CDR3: CASSLDRLQETQYF

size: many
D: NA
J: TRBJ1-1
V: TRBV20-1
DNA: TGCAGTGCTAGAGATAAGGGACTAAACACTGAAGCTTTCTTT
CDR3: CSARDKGLNTEAFF

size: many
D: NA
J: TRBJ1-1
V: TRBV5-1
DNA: TGCGCCAGCAGCTTGGTGGGACAACGAAACACTGAAGCTTTCTTT
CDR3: CASSLVGQRNTEAFF